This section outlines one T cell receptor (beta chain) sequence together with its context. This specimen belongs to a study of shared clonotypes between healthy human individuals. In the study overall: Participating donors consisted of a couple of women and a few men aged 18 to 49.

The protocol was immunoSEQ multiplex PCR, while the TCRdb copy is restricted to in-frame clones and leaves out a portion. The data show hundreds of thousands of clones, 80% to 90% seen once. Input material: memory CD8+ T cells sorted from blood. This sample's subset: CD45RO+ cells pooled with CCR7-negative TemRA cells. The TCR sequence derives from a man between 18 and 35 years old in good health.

CDR3 sequence reads: CASRSRQGQSQYF. The CDR3 DNA is TGTGCCAGCAGATCCCGACAGGGCCAGTCCCAGTACTTC. V gene TRBV7-6 combines with J gene TRBJ2-5; 7 nucleotides match TRBD1. The V gene's germline CDR1 is SGHVS and CDR2 FNYEAQ. With V trimmed by 6 bases and J by 9 bases, 10 bases remained unmatched. CDR3 length: 13 amino acids. Based on the CDR3 plus reference TRBV7-6 and TRBJ2-5, the full variable domain is GAGVSQSPRYKVTKRGQDVALRCDPISGHVSLYWYRQALGQGPEFLTYFNYEAQQDKSGLPNDRFSAERPEGSISTLTIQRTEQRDSAMYRCASRSRQGQSQYFGPGTRLLVL.